At least ten counts were recorded for the clone carrying this T cell receptor (beta chain). The sample originates from a study of T cells in Graves' hyperthyroidism and ophthalmopathy. Trimming took off 1 base at V and 3 bases at J, with 3 bases between the two ends. The CDR3 loop spans 12 amino acids. TCR beta CDR3 region amplification was performed from RNA transcripts. The TCR CDR3 first-round RT-PCR relied on the HTBI primer set. TCRdb re-derived calls from the multiplex PCR reads in MiXCR, one entry per CDR3 protein. In the table there are about 400,000 distinct CDR3 sequences, under 15% of which are singletons.

Material for sequencing was blood. The sequence derives from a woman in her 30s with Graves' hyperthyroidism. The chain is built from TRBV12-3 or TRBV12-4 and TRBJ1-1; D is uncertain. The CDR3 DNA reads TGTGCCAGCAGTTTAGGGGACACTGAAGCTTTCTTT. Translation: CASSLGDTEAFF.